These 23 T cell receptor beta chains originate from one sample sequenced in a study of OX40 agonist ivuxolimab in advanced cancers. TCRdb keeps only in-frame clones here, not all; method: immunoSEQ multiplex PCR. The repertoire consists of about 79,000 clones, with under 90% occurring once and the leading ten covering around 0.5%. Sequenced here: CD4+ or CD8+ T cells sorted from blood, sampled in a trial of the OX40 agonist ivuxolimab. All receptors derive from an adult with an advanced solid tumor such as melanoma, head and neck, liver or kidney cancer.

The chain combines TRBV19 with TRBJ1-2; no firm D call. Germline CDR1 and CDR2: LNHDA and SQIVND (reference sequence). The V gene lost 7 bases and the J gene lost 2 bases, with 14 bases spanning the gap. The CDR3 length is 14 residues. In nucleotides, the CDR3 is TGTGCCAGTACACCCCGGCAGGACAACTATGGCTACACCTTC. This translates into CASTPRQDNYGYTF.

The rearrangement links TRBV7-9 to TRBJ2-5; TRBD2 aligns across 8 bases. The trim removed 4 bases at V and 5 bases at J, leaving 9 bases unmatched. The germline V gene encodes CDR1 SEHNR and CDR2 FQNEAQ (reference sequence). The CDR3 spans 15 residues. The chain's CDR3 is CASSSDSGIRETQYF. CDR3 sequence (DNA): TGTGCCAGCAGCTCGGATAGCGGGATCCGGGAGACCCAGTACTTC.

The V call is TRBV30, the J call TRBJ2-5; D call uncertain. Trimming removed 0 bases at V and 2 bases at J, with 4 bases between. The CDR3 is made up of 12 amino acids. Per the germline V gene, CDR1 is GTSNPN and CDR2 is SVGIG (reference sequence). The CDR3 DNA follows: TGTGCCTGGAGTGTTGGTCAAGAGACCCAGTACTTC. This codes for CAWSVGQETQYF.

This clone was counted a few times. The chain couples TRBV14 to TRBJ2-7; TRBD1 agrees at 10 bases. V was pared by 0 bases and J by 8 bases, with 10 bases of the junction left unmatched. This CDR3 has 16 amino acids. CDR1 SGHDN and CDR2 FVKESK come from the germline V gene. CDR3 in DNA: TGTGCCAGCAGCCAAGACCTGATTGGGACAGGGGTACAGCAGTACTTC. Its protein is CASSQDLIGTGVQQYF. Filled out from reference TRBV14 and TRBJ2-7, the complete variable domain reads EAGVTQFPSHSVIEKGQTVTLRCDPISGHDNLYWYRRVMGKEIKFLLHFVKESKQDESGMPNNRFLAERTGGTYSTLKVQPAELEDSGVYFCASSQDLIGTGVQQYFGPGTRLTVT.

The chain recombines TRBV6-6 with TRBJ2-7; D gene unclear. The CDR3 has 13 residues. Trimming cost V 4 bases and J 9 bases, with 16 bases left between them. Germline values: CDR1 MNHNY, CDR2 SVGAGI (reference sequence). The CDR3: CASSFGPPWGQYF. CDR3 nucleotides: TGTGCCAGCAGTTTCGGGCCACCGTGGGGGCAGTACTTC.

The V and J genes are TRBV30 and TRBJ1-5, with TRBD1 as a possible D gene (5 bases). The germline V gene encodes CDR1 GTSNPN and CDR2 SVGIG (reference sequence). V lost 0 bases and J lost 5, with 14 bases in between. The length of the CDR3 is 15 residues. This CDR3 is CAWSVPQGVYQPQHF. In DNA, the CDR3 is TGTGCCTGGAGTGTACCACAAGGGGTATATCAGCCCCAGCATTTT.

Written as DNA, the CDR3 is TGTGCCAGCCGCGAACCTAGACAGGGAAGAGGCATTCAGTACTTC. Translation: CASREPRQGRGIQYF. The chain recombines TRBV6-6 with TRBJ2-4, with 7 bases that match TRBD1. The V segment lost 8 bases and the J segment 9 bases; nucleotides outside the gene matches: 16. Germline V gives CDR1 MNHNY, CDR2 SVGAGI (reference sequence). This CDR3 is built from 15 residues.

This clone has just a few counts. V and J are TRBV11-3 and TRBJ2-3; D possibly corresponds to TRBD2 (6 bases). The CDR3 has 16 amino acids. With 5 bases removed from V and 6 bases from J, the gap between germline ends came to 21 bases. Looked up from germline, CDR1 is SGHNT and CDR2 is YENEEA. DNA for the CDR3: TGTGCCAGCAGCCCTGGGGGGACTGTGGGCGGCGATACGCAGTATTTT. It encodes CASSPGGTVGGDTQYF.

This clone was picked up one time. The V gene is TRBV11-3, the J gene TRBJ2-3; TRBD2 agrees at 10 bases. The germline gives CDR1 SGHNT, CDR2 YENEEA. This CDR3 region has 14 residues. The junction had 3 bases not matched to a gene; V was cut back by 5 bases and J by 4 bases. For the CDR3, the DNA is TGTGCCAGCAGCCTAGCGGGAGCTCCAGATACGCAGTATTTT. It encodes CASSLAGAPDTQYF.

This chain joins TRBV4-3 and TRBJ1-4; TRBD1 agrees at 9 bases. Germline V gene sequence: CDR1 LGHNA, CDR2 YSLEER. The trim removed 3 bases at V and 6 bases at J, leaving 2 bases unmatched. The CDR3 runs to 14 residues. The CDR3 region has the DNA TGCGCCAGCAGCCAGGGACAGGGAGATGAAAAACTGTTTTTT. Amino acids: CASSQGQGDEKLFF.

J is TRBJ2-5 and V is TRBV5-1; TRBD2 agrees at 8 bases. In germline, CDR1 is SGHRS, CDR2 YFSETQ. Unmatched junction bases numbered 3, after V lost 1 base and J lost 4 bases. This CDR3 spans 14 amino acids. The CDR3 DNA reads TGCGCCAGCAGCTTGTTCGGGGGGGCAGAGACCCAGTACTTC. Residues: CASSLFGGAETQYF.

The chain links TRBV2 to TRBJ2-7; D perhaps matches TRBD1 (6 bases). The CDR3 sequence is 13 residues long. Per the germline V gene, CDR1 is SNHLY and CDR2 is FYNNEI. V was trimmed by 9 bases and J by 3 bases, leaving 15 bases between them. DNA for the CDR3: TGTGCCAGTGTGCCGGGACAAAACTACGAGCAGTACTTC. It yields the protein CASVPGQNYEQYF.

The genes are TRBV15 and TRBJ2-5, with TRBD2 as a possible D gene (6 bases). This CDR3 is built from 13 residues. Between the trimmed V and J ends, which lost 5 bases and 5 bases, there was a span of 12 bases. Germline CDR1 and CDR2: LNHNV and YYDKDF (reference sequence). CDR3 amino acids: CATSGGVRETQYF. CDR3 nucleotides: TGTGCCACCAGCGGAGGGGTAAGGGAGACCCAGTACTTC.

As DNA, the CDR3 is TGCGCCAGCAGCTTGGCGGTTGGGGGGCAAGAGACCCAGTACTTC. Translating gives CASSLAVGGQETQYF. V is TRBV5-1 and J is TRBJ2-5, with D possibly TRBD2 on 6 matching bases. This CDR3 region has 15 residues. Trimming took off 0 bases at V and 2 bases at J, with 11 bases between the two ends. Germline V lookup: CDR1 SGHRS, CDR2 YFSETQ.

The rearrangement links TRBV2 to TRBJ2-3, with 8 bases fitting TRBD1. The CDR3 contains 14 residues. Germline V gene data show CDR1 as SNHLY and CDR2 as FYNNEI. Unmatched junction bases numbered 6, after V lost 6 bases and J lost 4 bases. As DNA, the CDR3 is TGTGCCAGCAGGGCCGGACAGGGCTCAGATACGCAGTATTTT. Protein: CASRAGQGSDTQYF.

V gene TRBV6-6 combines with J gene TRBJ1-5; possible D gene TRBD1, 6 bases. The V and J ends lost 7 bases and 6 bases respectively, with 19 bases between them. Per the germline V gene, CDR1 is MNHNY and CDR2 is SVGAGI (reference sequence). This CDR3 has 15 amino acids. The CDR3 loop reads CASKVRGGAGQPQHF. In DNA, the CDR3 is TGTGCCAGCAAAGTCCGGGGGGGGGCAGGTCAGCCCCAGCATTTT.

V is TRBV19 and J is TRBJ2-2, with 8 bases that match TRBD1. Germline V CDR1 and CDR2: LNHDA, SQIVND (reference sequence). The CDR3 is 15 residues long. V gave up 9 bases and J gave up 4 bases; unmatched junction bases: 10. CDR3: CASTRTGWGTGELFF. The CDR3 DNA follows: TGTGCCAGCACCCGGACAGGGTGGGGCACCGGGGAGCTGTTTTTT. Variable domain in full (rest from reference TRBV19 and TRBJ2-2): DGGITQSPKYLFRKEGQNVTLSCEQNLNHDAMYWYRQDPGQGLRLIYYSQIVNDFQKGDIAEGYSVSREKKESFPLTVTSAQKNPTAFYLCASTRTGWGTGELFFGEGSRLTVL.

This chain links TRBV5-4 with TRBJ1-1; D is unclear. The CDR3 loop spans 17 amino acids. V shed 3 bases and J shed 3 bases, with 21 bases lying between them. Germline CDR1 and CDR2: SGHNT and YYREEE (reference sequence). The CDR3 DNA is TGTGCCAGCAGCTATCGTTGGGTAGGCATGGGATACACTGAAGCTTTCTTT. As protein: CASSYRWVGMGYTEAFF.

The chain combines TRBV5-4 with TRBJ1-4; D may be TRBD1 (5 bases). CDR1 SGHNT and CDR2 YYREEE come from the germline V gene (reference sequence). The CDR3 extends over 15 amino acids. V was shortened by 4 bases and J by 5 bases, with 15 bases between the two germline ends. The CDR3, as DNA: TGTGCCAGCAGCGACCCTGACAGAGGAAATGAAAAACTGTTTTTT. Translating gives CASSDPDRGNEKLFF. The whole variable domain, remainder taken from reference TRBV5-4 and TRBJ1-4, is ETGVTQSPTHLIKTRGQQVTLRCSSQSGHNTVSWYQQALGQGPQFIFQYYREEENGRGNFPPRFSGLQFPNYSSELNVNALELDDSALYLCASSDPDRGNEKLFFGSGTQLSVL.

CDR3 residues: CASSEVLGGTGNTIYF. CDR3 in DNA: TGTGCCAGCAGTGAAGTGCTGGGAGGTACTGGAAACACCATATATTTT. The genes are TRBV2 and TRBJ1-3, with unresolved D. Germline V gene sequence: CDR1 SNHLY, CDR2 FYNNEI. The CDR3 covers 16 residues. V was pared by 1 base and J by 2 bases, with 12 bases between.

This clone came up once. The chain couples TRBV11-1 to TRBJ2-2; unclear D gene. CDR1 and CDR2 from the germline V gene are SGHAT and FQDESV (reference sequence). With 2 bases removed from V and 1 base from J, the gap between germline ends came to 5 bases. CDR3 length equals 14 residues. Here the CDR3 reads CASSLQLNTGELFF. DNA of the CDR3: TGTGCCAGCAGCTTACAGTTGAACACCGGGGAGCTGTTTTTT.

The chain has TRBV28 and TRBJ2-5; possible D gene TRBD1, 6 bases. This CDR3 has 14 residues. Germline V gives CDR1 MDHEN, CDR2 SYDVKM. Trimming removed 5 bases from V and 2 bases from J, with 12 bases in between. CDR3 amino acids: CASSRGQMQETQYF. CDR3 coding DNA: TGTGCCAGCAGTCGCGGACAGATGCAAGAGACCCAGTACTTC. The variable domain in full, with the rest retrieved from reference TRBV28 and TRBJ2-5, is DVKVTQSSRYLVKRTGEKVFLECVQDMDHENMFWYRQDPGLGLRLIYFSYDVKMKEKGDIPEGYSVSREKKERFSLILESASTNQTSMYLCASSRGQMQETQYFGPGTRLLVL.

The chain employs TRBV9 and TRBJ2-5; perhaps TRBD2 as D (5 bases). This CDR3 has 13 amino acids. Per the germline V gene, CDR1 is SGDLS and CDR2 is YYNGEE. The ends were cut back, 2 bases at V and 2 bases at J, with 7 bases in the middle. DNA of the CDR3: TGTGCCAGCAGCGTCCCGGGGCAAGAGACCCAGTACTTC. Translated, it gives CASSVPGQETQYF.